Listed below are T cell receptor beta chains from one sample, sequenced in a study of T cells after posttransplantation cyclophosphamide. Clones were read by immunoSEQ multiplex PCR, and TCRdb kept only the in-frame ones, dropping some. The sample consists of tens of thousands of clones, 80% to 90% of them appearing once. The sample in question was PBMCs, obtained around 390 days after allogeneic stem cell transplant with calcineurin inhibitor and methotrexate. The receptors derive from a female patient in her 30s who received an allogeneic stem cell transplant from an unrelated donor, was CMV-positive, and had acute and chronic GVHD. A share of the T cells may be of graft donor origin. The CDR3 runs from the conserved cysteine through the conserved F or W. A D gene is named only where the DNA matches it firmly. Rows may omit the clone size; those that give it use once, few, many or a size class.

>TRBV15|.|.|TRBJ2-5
CATSRDLVKGETQYF
TGTGCCACCAGCAGAGATTTAGTGAAGGGGGAGACCCAGTACTTC
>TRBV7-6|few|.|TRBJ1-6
CASSGGGAVNSPLHF
TGTGCCAGCAGCGGGGGAGGGGCAGTTAATTCACCCCTCCACTTT
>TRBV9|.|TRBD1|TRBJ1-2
CASSVDADRGYGYTF
TGTGCCAGCAGCGTAGATGCGGACAGGGGCTATGGCTACACCTTC
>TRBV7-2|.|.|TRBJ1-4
CASSLSEGRNEKLFF
TGTGCCAGCAGCTTATCGGAGGGCAGGAATGAAAAACTGTTTTTT
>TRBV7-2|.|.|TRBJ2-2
CASSFDREAGELFF
TGTGCCAGCAGCTTTGACAGGGAGGCCGGGGAGCTGTTTTTT
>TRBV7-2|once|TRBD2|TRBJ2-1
CASSLVAGGNEQFF
TGTGCCAGCAGCTTAGTGGCGGGAGGGAATGAGCAGTTCTTC
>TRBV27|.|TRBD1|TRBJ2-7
CASSWGQSYEQYF
TGTGCCAGCAGTTGGGGACAGAGCTACGAGCAGTACTTC
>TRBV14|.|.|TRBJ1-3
CASSQSGSGNTIYF
TGTGCCAGCAGCCAGTCGGGGTCGGGAAACACCATATATTTT
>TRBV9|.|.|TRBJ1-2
CASSVATAGYYGYTF
TGTGCCAGCAGCGTAGCAACAGCAGGCTACTATGGCTACACCTTC
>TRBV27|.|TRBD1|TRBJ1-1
CASSLQHRGLRGNTEAFF
TGTGCCAGCAGTTTACAGCACAGGGGCCTGAGGGGGAACACTGAAGCTTTCTTT
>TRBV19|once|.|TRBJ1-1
CASSIWGEYKNTEAFF
TGTGCCAGTAGTATATGGGGAGAATACAAGAACACTGAAGCTTTCTTT
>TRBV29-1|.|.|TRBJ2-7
CSGWGRDYEQYF
TGCAGCGGCTGGGGGCGCGACTACGAGCAGTACTTC
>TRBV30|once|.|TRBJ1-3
CAWIREDGNTIYF
TGTGCCTGGATCAGGGAGGATGGAAACACCATATATTTT
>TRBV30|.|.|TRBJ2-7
CAWSTGYEQYF
TGTGCCTGGAGTACGGGTTACGAGCAGTACTTC
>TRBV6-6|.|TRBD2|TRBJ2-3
CASSYSPSGSPDTQYF
TGTGCCAGCAGTTACTCGCCTAGCGGGAGCCCAGATACGCAGTATTTT
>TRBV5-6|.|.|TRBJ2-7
CASSLGGGGYLDYEQYF
TGTGCCAGCAGCTTAGGGGGGGGCGGGTATCTGGACTACGAGCAGTACTTC
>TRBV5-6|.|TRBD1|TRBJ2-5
CASSLPGQGGWPGETQYF
TGTGCCAGCAGCTTACCGGGACAGGGAGGGTGGCCGGGGGAGACCCAGTACTTC
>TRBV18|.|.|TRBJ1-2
CASSPAGGSGYGYTF
TGTGCCAGCTCGCCTGCGGGGGGATCGGGCTATGGCTACACCTTC
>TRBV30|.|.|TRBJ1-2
CAWSALTGFTDGYTF
TGTGCCTGGAGTGCACTTACAGGGTTCACAGATGGCTACACCTTC
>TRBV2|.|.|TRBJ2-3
CASNPRQLTDTQYF
TGTGCCAGCAATCCGAGACAGTTAACAGATACGCAGTATTTT
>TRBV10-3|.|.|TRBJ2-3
CAIRVEASSTDTQYF
TGTGCCATCCGGGTCGAGGCGTCTAGCACAGATACGCAGTATTTT
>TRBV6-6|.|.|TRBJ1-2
CASSYFPGYGYTF
TGTGCCAGCAGTTACTTCCCGGGCTATGGCTACACCTTC
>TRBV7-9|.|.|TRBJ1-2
CASSLYADYYGYTF
TGTGCCAGCAGCTTATATGCGGATTACTATGGCTACACCTTC
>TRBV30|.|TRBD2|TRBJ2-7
CAWKGLAEAHPPYEQYF
TGTGCCTGGAAGGGACTAGCGGAGGCCCACCCCCCCTACGAGCAGTACTTC